These 21 T cell receptor beta chains originate from one sample sequenced in a study of technical replicates of blood from a handful of donors. The method was immunoSEQ multiplex PCR; TCRdb's version includes in-frame clones alone and lacks a portion of them. The table has more than 65,000 clones, 90% to 97% seen once. Sequencing was done on a sample of T cells isolated from PBMCs. The receptors come from a human donor in good health.

This rearrangement joins TRBV14 to TRBJ1-3, with D possibly matching TRBD1 (5 bases). CDR3 length equals 17 residues. From germline, CDR1 is SGHDN and CDR2 FVKESK. The germline V and J ends were trimmed by 0 bases and 0 bases, with 12 bases remaining between them. The CDR3 loop reads CASSQDGGGPSGNTIYF. In DNA form, the CDR3 reads TGTGCCAGCAGCCAAGATGGGGGAGGTCCCTCTGGAAACACCATATATTTT.

V and J are TRBV10-3 and TRBJ1-1, with D maybe TRBD1 (5 bases). Germline values: CDR1 ENHRY, CDR2 SYGVKD. This CDR3 has 13 amino acids. V was pared by 4 bases and J by 6 bases, with 12 bases between. Written as DNA, the CDR3 is TGTGCCATCAGTGGGGGGGGGATCGCTGAAGCTTTCTTT. This translates into CAISGGGIAEAFF.

The V gene is TRBV29-1, the J gene TRBJ1-2; no clear D gene. CDR3 length: 11 amino acids. Germline V gene lookup returns CDR1 SQVTM and CDR2 ANQGSEA. The V and J ends lost 5 bases and 4 bases respectively, with 8 bases between them. DNA for the CDR3: TGCAGCGTTTTAGTCTCCTATGGCTACACCTTC. It yields the protein CSVLVSYGYTF. Combining the CDR3 with reference TRBV29-1 and TRBJ1-2 gives the whole variable domain SAVISQKPSRDICQRGTSLTIQCQVDSQVTMMFWYRQQPGQSLTLIATANQGSEATYESGFVIDKFPISRPNLTFSTLTVSNMSPEDSSIYLCSVLVSYGYTFGSGTRLTVV.

This sequence joins TRBV4-2 and TRBJ2-5, with 7 positions matching TRBD2. The V gene end was trimmed by 0 bases and the J gene end by 4 bases; junction bases not matched to a gene: 11. The CDR3 is made up of 17 amino acids. In germline, CDR1 is LGHNA, CDR2 YNFKEQ. The DNA of the CDR3 is TGTGCCAGCAGCCAAGATCGGTCAATGGCGGGAGTAGAGACCCAGTACTTC. Protein sequence: CASSQDRSMAGVETQYF.

The V call is TRBV19, the J call TRBJ1-1, with TRBD1 identical over 8 bases. Trimming took 5 bases from V and 5 from J; bases not matched to a gene: 13. Germline CDR1 is LNHDA and CDR2 is SQIVND (reference sequence). This CDR3 spans 16 amino acids. The CDR3 coding sequence is TGTGCCAGTAGTGCAATACCCTACAGGGGGAGAACTGAAGCTTTCTTT. Its protein is CASSAIPYRGRTEAFF. Looking up the rest from reference TRBV19 and TRBJ1-1 gives the full variable domain: DGGITQSPKYLFRKEGQNVTLSCEQNLNHDAMYWYRQDPGQGLRLIYYSQIVNDFQKGDIAEGYSVSREKKESFPLTVTSAQKNPTAFYLCASSAIPYRGRTEAFFGQGTRLTVV.

The chain carries TRBV4-1 and TRBJ2-5, with 10 bases that match TRBD1. With V trimmed by 1 base and J by 6 bases, 11 bases remained unmatched. This CDR3 has 17 residues. Per germline, CDR1 MGHRA and CDR2 YSYEKL. For the CDR3, the DNA is TGCGCCAGCAGCCAAGTTCCGGCAGGACAGGGGGGACAGACCCAGTACTTC. This codes for CASSQVPAGQGGQTQYF.

The chain carries TRBV9 and TRBJ1-2; no clear D gene. V was shortened by 0 bases and J by 8 bases, with 14 bases between the two germline ends. Germline V lookup: CDR1 SGDLS, CDR2 YYNGEE. This CDR3 is 14 amino acids long. CDR3 residues: CASSVDSAARGYTF. Here the CDR3 DNA reads TGTGCCAGCAGCGTAGATTCGGCGGCGAGGGGCTACACCTTC.

This clone has more than one count but fewer than ten. The chain links TRBV6-5 to TRBJ1-1; no clear D gene. V was clipped by 10 bases and J by 5 bases, with 11 bases between them. The length of the CDR3 is 11 residues. Germline-derived CDR1 and CDR2 are MNHEY and SVGAGI. This CDR3 reads CATRGGTEAFF. In DNA form, the CDR3 reads TGTGCCACCCGGGGAGGGACTGAAGCTTTCTTT.

The CDR3 sequence: CASSRGQQPYEQYF. The DNA for the CDR3 is TGTGCCAGCAGCCGGGGACAGCAGCCCTACGAGCAGTACTTC. The chain uses TRBV28 and TRBJ2-7; TRBD1 matches at 7 bases. The V gene end was trimmed by 6 bases and the J gene end by 2 bases; junction bases not matched to a gene: 7. The CDR3 totals 14 residues. CDR1 MDHEN and CDR2 SYDVKM come from the germline V gene.

V is TRBV6-1 and J is TRBJ1-3; a weak D match, TRBD1 (5 bases). The CDR3 is 15 residues long. V dropped 5 bases and J dropped 4 bases, with 15 bases sitting between them. Germline V gene data show CDR1 as MNHNS and CDR2 as SASEGT. The CDR3 is CASSTRVGGGNTIYF. The CDR3 DNA reads TGTGCCAGCAGTACTCGGGTTGGGGGGGGAAACACCATATATTTT.

The chain couples TRBV19 to TRBJ1-3; D is perhaps TRBD1 (6 bases). Trimming removed 7 bases from V and 0 bases from J, with 7 bases in between. The CDR3 consists of 13 residues. Germline V gene lookup returns CDR1 LNHDA and CDR2 SQIVND (reference sequence). The DNA for the CDR3 is TGTGCCAGTACAGGGGTCTCTGGAAACACCATATATTTT. Amino acid sequence: CASTGVSGNTIYF.

The chain carries TRBV4-1 and TRBJ2-3; 14 bases line up with TRBD2. CDR1 and CDR2 (germline): MGHRA, YSYEKL. This CDR3 contains 15 residues. The J segment lost 5 bases and the V segment lost 6 bases, leaving 4 bases of the junction unmatched. The CDR3 DNA reads as TGCGCCAGCAGTGTGACTAGCGGGAGGGTAGATACGCAGTATTTT. This translates into CASSVTSGRVDTQYF.

The rearrangement joins TRBV27 to TRBJ2-3, with 10 bases identical to TRBD1. V was clipped by 4 bases and J by 5 bases; unmatched bases: 6. The CDR3 extends over 15 amino acids. Germline CDR1 reads MNHEY; CDR2 reads SMNVEV (reference sequence). The CDR3 protein is CASSYTTGGLDTQYF. The CDR3 nucleotides read TGTGCCAGCAGTTACACGACAGGGGGCTTAGATACGCAGTATTTT.

This chain joins TRBV6-1 and TRBJ2-7, with D hard to call. Trimming pared 5 bases from V and 7 bases from J, leaving 9 bases between. This CDR3 is 11 amino acids long. Germline CDR1 and CDR2: MNHNS and SASEGT. The CDR3 DNA reads TGTGCCAGCAGTACCCGAGTGGAGCAGTACTTC. Amino acids: CASSTRVEQYF.

This chain links TRBV9 with TRBJ1-3, with a weak D call TRBD1 (5 bases). The V end lost 5 bases, the J end lost 0 bases, and 15 bases lay between the germline ends. CDR3 length equals 16 residues. Germline-derived CDR1 and CDR2 are SGDLS and YYNGEE. Here the CDR3 reads CASSARQRSSGNTIYF. CDR3 nucleotides: TGTGCCAGCAGTGCTCGACAGAGGAGCTCTGGAAACACCATATATTTT.

The chain links TRBV7-3 to TRBJ1-5; no clear D. This CDR3 has 13 residues. CDR1 is SGHTA and CDR2 is FQGTGA in the germline V gene. Trimming stripped 4 bases from V and 3 bases from J, with 7 bases between. The DNA of the CDR3 is TGTGCCAGCAGCTACGGGATCAATCAGCCCCAGCATTTT. It codes for CASSYGINQPQHF.

The chain employs TRBV4-1 and TRBJ2-2, with a tentative D call TRBD2 (5 bases). Trimming stripped 1 base from V and 2 bases from J, with 11 bases between. The CDR3 sequence is 16 residues long. Germline CDR1 and CDR2: MGHRA and YSYEKL. This CDR3 is CASSQGGSHNTGELFF. CDR3 DNA: TGCGCCAGCAGCCAAGGAGGGAGCCATAACACCGGGGAGCTGTTTTTT.

Here the CDR3 DNA reads TGTGCCACCAGCACGAGGACTAATCCCTACGAGCAGTACTTC. This sequence encodes CATSTRTNPYEQYF. The chain carries TRBV15 and TRBJ2-7, with D possibly matching TRBD2 (6 bases). Germline loops: CDR1 LNHNV, CDR2 YYDKDF (reference sequence). CDR3 size: 14 residues. Trimming stripped 4 bases from V and 2 bases from J, with 12 bases between.

The chain has TRBV13 and TRBJ2-5, with D tentatively TRBD2 (5 bases). The germline CDR1 and CDR2 sequences are PRHDT and FYEKMQ (reference sequence). The CDR3 runs 13 residues. Trimming left V 1 base short and J 3 bases short, with 6 bases between. For the CDR3, the DNA is TGTGCCAGCAGCTTAGTACTAGAAGAGACCCAGTACTTC. Protein sequence: CASSLVLEETQYF.

The V and J genes are TRBV18 and TRBJ1-2, with unresolved D. Germline CDR1 reads KGHSH; CDR2 reads LQKENI. Trimming removed 6 bases from V and 4 bases from J, with 15 bases in between. The CDR3 loop spans 14 amino acids. The CDR3 loop reads CASSPAEGGYGYTF. The CDR3 DNA sequence: TGTGCCAGCTCCCCGGCGGAGGGCGGCTATGGCTACACCTTC.

V is TRBV11-2 and J is TRBJ2-5; perhaps TRBD2 as D (5 bases). The V end was cut by 4 bases, the J end by 7 bases, with 19 bases between. This CDR3 has 15 amino acids. Germline V gene sequence: CDR1 SGHAT, CDR2 FQNNGV. The CDR3 protein is CASSSGIGVAGTQYF. DNA of the CDR3: TGTGCCAGCAGCTCCGGGATAGGCGTCGCTGGGACCCAGTACTTC.